The 24 T cell receptor beta chains below all came from one sample that was sequenced in a study of T-cell reconstitution after alpha-beta-depleted transplantation in children. The TCRbeta library incorporated unique molecular identifiers. TCRdb re-analysed the PCR reads in MiXCR, keeping a single row per CDR3 protein. The sample has around 680,000 distinct CDR3 sequences; about 15% are singletons. The source was PBMCs from the stem cell graft donor, collected from the stem cell graft. These receptors all stem from a human donor who donated a stem cell graft to a child with acute myeloid leukemia.

This clonotype was detected a few times. The chain recombines TRBV20-1 with TRBJ2-5, with D perhaps matching TRBD1 or TRBD2 (5 bases each). V was clipped by 3 bases and J by 0 bases, with 17 bases between them. Germline V CDR1 and CDR2: DFQATT, SNEGSKA (reference sequence). The CDR3 totals 16 residues. CDR3 sequence: CSARKKGTVYQETQYF. In DNA, the CDR3 is TGCAGTGCTAGGAAAAAAGGGACGGTCTACCAAGAGACCCAGTACTTC.

This clonotype has at least ten counts. The chain has TRBV20-1 and TRBJ2-3; TRBD2 aligns across 7 bases. Germline trimming cut 3 bases from V and 2 bases from J; bases unmatched to any gene: 5. The CDR3 is made up of 14 amino acids. Looked up from germline, CDR1 is DFQATT and CDR2 is SNEGSKA (reference sequence). The CDR3 loop is CSASREANTDTQYF. In DNA form, the CDR3 reads TGCAGTGCTAGTCGGGAGGCCAACACAGATACGCAGTATTTT.

The chain has TRBV10-2 and TRBJ2-5; 15 bases align to TRBD2. The CDR3 runs 17 residues. Looked up from germline, CDR1 is WSHSY and CDR2 is SAAADI. Germline trimming cut 4 bases from V and 5 bases from J; bases unmatched to any gene: 8. This chain's CDR3 is CASSVGLAGGPWETQYF. For the CDR3, the DNA is TGCGCCAGCAGTGTAGGACTAGCGGGGGGGCCGTGGGAGACCCAGTACTTC.

This clonotype was counted ten times or more. The chain recombines TRBV29-1 with TRBJ1-4; tentative D call: TRBD1 (5 bases). The CDR3 has 14 amino acids. V lost 6 bases to trimming and J lost 8 bases, with 19 bases between them. CDR1 and CDR2 from the germline V gene are SQVTM and ANQGSEA. DNA for the CDR3: TGCAGCGTGGTGACAGCCTTGGATCAGGAAAAACTGTTTTTT. This translates into CSVVTALDQEKLFF.

This clonotype has a count of ten or more. The rearrangement uses TRBV20-1 and TRBJ2-5; D perhaps matches TRBD1 (6 bases). This CDR3 has 12 residues. Per the germline V gene, CDR1 is DFQATT and CDR2 is SNEGSKA (reference sequence). Trimming stripped 4 bases from V and 5 bases from J, with 11 bases between. DNA of the CDR3: TGCAGTGCTAACAGGGTTACGGAGACCCAGTACTTC. This sequence encodes CSANRVTETQYF.

This clonotype was found a few times. This chain's CDR3 is CASSPGTSGGTDTQYF. The CDR3 nucleotides read TGTGCCAGCAGTCCCGGGACTAGCGGGGGAACAGATACGCAGTATTTT. This chain connects TRBV7-3 to TRBJ2-3, with TRBD2 matching 14 bases. V was pared by 6 bases and J by 3 bases, with 5 bases of the junction left unmatched. Germline V gives CDR1 SGHTA, CDR2 FQGTGA. This CDR3 comprises 16 residues.

This clonotype has just a few counts. The rearrangement joins TRBV7-2 to TRBJ1-5; maybe TRBD1 (5 bases). Germline assignment: CDR1 SGHTA and CDR2 FQGNSA. The CDR3 has 14 amino acids. V was shortened by 6 bases and J by 3 bases, with 12 bases between the two germline ends. In DNA, the CDR3 is TGTGCCAGCAGTCCTCCAGGGAACAATCAGCCCCAGCATTTT. Translated: CASSPPGNNQPQHF.

This chain joins TRBV7-9 and TRBJ1-1; D is uncertain. Per germline, CDR1 SEHNR and CDR2 FQNEAQ (reference sequence). V was shortened by 5 bases and J by 7 bases, with 5 bases between the two germline ends. The CDR3 spans 10 residues. The CDR3 DNA is TGTGCCAGCAGCGTTTATGAAGCTTTCTTT. Residues: CASSVYEAFF.

This chain links TRBV28 with TRBJ2-7, with 7 bases that match TRBD1. This CDR3 is built from 17 residues. V was clipped by 4 bases and J by 2 bases; unmatched bases: 14. CDR1 is MDHEN and CDR2 is SYDVKM in the germline V gene. The DNA for the CDR3 is TGTGCCAGCAGTTCTTTCGTGTTTGGGGACAGTCCCTACGAGCAGTACGTC. This encodes CASSSFVFGDSPYEQYV.

This clonotype was seen at least ten times. This chain joins TRBV7-9 and TRBJ2-3, with unresolved D. The CDR3 has 15 residues. V lost 5 bases and J lost 4, with 16 bases in between. Germline CDR1 SEHNR, CDR2 FQNEAQ (reference sequence). The CDR3 protein is CASSRTAEVPDTQYF. The CDR3 nucleotides read TGTGCCAGCAGCCGAACCGCTGAGGTACCAGATACGCAGTATTTT. The full variable domain, completed using reference TRBV7-9 and TRBJ2-3, is DTGVSQNPRHKITKRGQNVTFRCDPISEHNRLYWYRQTLGQGPEFLTYFQNEAQLEKSRLLSDRFSAERPKGSFSTLEIQRTEQGDSAMYLCASSRTAEVPDTQYFGPGTRLTVL.

This clonotype was detected many times. The rearrangement uses TRBV20-1 and TRBJ1-1; D unclear. Germline assignment: CDR1 DFQATT and CDR2 SNEGSKA (reference sequence). The CDR3 consists of 13 residues. Trimming removed 0 bases from V and 4 bases from J, with 9 bases in between. The CDR3: CSARDRLGTEAFF. In DNA, the CDR3 is TGCAGTGCTAGAGATAGGTTAGGCACTGAAGCTTTCTTT.

This clonotype was seen only once. CDR3 bases: TGCGCCACTACAGGGGTGAGCACAGATACGCAGTATTTT. It yields the protein CATTGVSTDTQYF. The chain recombines TRBV10-2 with TRBJ2-3; 7 positions agree with TRBD1. The V gene's germline CDR1 is WSHSY and CDR2 SAAADI. J gave up 0 bases and V 10 bases, and 4 bases lay outside the gene matches. The CDR3 covers 13 residues.

Ten or more counts support this clonotype. The V call is TRBV6-5, the J call TRBJ1-2; TRBD1 matches at 8 bases. The germline V gene has CDR1 MNHEY and CDR2 SVGAGI. With V trimmed by 2 bases and J by 5 bases, 16 bases remained unmatched. The CDR3 covers 18 residues. The CDR3 loop reads CASSYGPMMDRALYGYTF. Written as DNA, the CDR3 is TGTGCCAGCAGTTACGGGCCGATGATGGACAGGGCCTTGTATGGCTACACCTTC.

The chain carries TRBV30 and TRBJ1-1, with a tentative D call TRBD1 (5 bases). V was clipped by 3 bases and J by 3 bases, with 14 bases between them. Germline CDR1 GTSNPN, CDR2 SVGIG (reference sequence). This CDR3 has 14 amino acids. CDR3 amino acids: CAWRTGLRHTEAFF. CDR3 coding DNA: TGTGCCTGGAGGACGGGACTGCGGCACACTGAAGCTTTCTTT.

The rearrangement uses TRBV20-1 and TRBJ2-6, with a weak D call TRBD1 (5 bases). The germline V gene has CDR1 DFQATT and CDR2 SNEGSKA (reference sequence). The CDR3 loop spans 14 amino acids. V was shortened by 5 bases and J by 0 bases, with 8 bases between the two germline ends. The CDR3 region has the DNA TGCAGTGCTTCAGGGTACTCTGGGGCCAACGTCCTGACTTTC. Translation: CSASGYSGANVLTF.

The V gene is TRBV7-9, the J gene TRBJ1-6; D uncertain. Trimming stripped 7 bases from V and 7 bases from J, with 14 bases between. Germline V CDR1 and CDR2: SEHNR, FQNEAQ (reference sequence). The CDR3 contains 14 residues. CDR3 in DNA: TGTGCCAGCATGCTGGCAGGTGGCAATTCACCCCTCCACTTT. It translates to CASMLAGGNSPLHF. The entire variable domain, with the rest obtained from reference TRBV7-9 and TRBJ1-6, is as follows: DTGVSQNPRHKITKRGQNVTFRCDPISEHNRLYWYRQTLGQGPEFLTYFQNEAQLEKSRLLSDRFSAERPKGSFSTLEIQRTEQGDSAMYLCASMLAGGNSPLHFGNGTRLTVT.

This clonotype was counted only a few times. The J gene is TRBJ2-7, the V gene TRBV20-1; 11 bases match TRBD2. The germline V gene has CDR1 DFQATT and CDR2 SNEGSKA (reference sequence). The CDR3 totals 14 residues. The junction had 14 bases not matched to a gene; V was cut back by 7 bases and J by 9 bases. CDR3 amino acids: CSVTSGGSSTRQYV. In nucleotides, the CDR3 is TGCAGTGTTACTAGCGGGGGTTCCTCTACGAGGCAGTACGTC.

This clonotype was seen more than once but under ten times. This sequence joins TRBV24-1 and TRBJ2-1; 11 positions match TRBD2. Germline lookup yields CDR1 KGHDR and CDR2 SFDVKD. Unmatched junction bases numbered 9, after V lost 2 bases and J lost 4 bases. The CDR3 extends over 18 amino acids. CDR3 in DNA: TGTGCCACCAGTGATTGGGGTAGCGGGGGGGGAAATTACAATGAGCAGTTCTTC. Residues: CATSDWGSGGGNYNEQFF.

This clonotype has more than one count but fewer than ten. The V and J genes are TRBV15 and TRBJ2-7; 9 bases match TRBD2. The CDR3 contains 14 residues. Losses at the gene ends were 4 bases for V and 3 bases for J; bases not matched to a gene: 4. Looked up from germline, CDR1 is LNHNV and CDR2 is YYDKDF (reference sequence). CDR3 DNA sequence: TGTGCCACCAGCAAAGCGGGGGGCCTCTACGAGCAGTACTTC. It is translated as CATSKAGGLYEQYF.

For the CDR3, the DNA is TGCAGCGTTATAACGGGGGGGCCGTATACGCAGTATTTT. This encodes CSVITGGPYTQYF. V usage is TRBV29-1 and J usage is TRBJ2-3; 8 bases match TRBD2. With 5 bases clipped from V and 7 bases from J, the junction kept 8 bases outside the gene matches. Germline V gene lookup returns CDR1 SQVTM and CDR2 ANQGSEA. This CDR3 is 13 amino acids long.

This clonotype has at least ten counts. The rearrangement uses TRBV5-1 and TRBJ1-1; no clear D gene. Per the germline V gene, CDR1 is SGHRS and CDR2 is YFSETQ. With 2 bases removed from V and 1 base from J, the gap between germline ends came to 9 bases. The CDR3 covers 14 residues. The DNA for the CDR3 is TGCGCCAGCAGCTTCGGAGGGCAGAACACTGAAGCTTTCTTT. Protein: CASSFGGQNTEAFF.

In regard to this clonotype: A much more abundant neighbour one base away suggests this may be a read error. V gene TRBV6-2 or TRBV6-3 combines with J gene TRBJ2-7; 7 bases align to TRBD1. Per the germline V gene, CDR1 is MNHEY and CDR2 is SVGEGT. Trimming cost V 4 bases and J 2 bases; bases outside gene matches: 5. The CDR3 contains 14 residues. DNA of the CDR3: TGTGCCAGCAGTTGGGGACAGATAGCCTACGAGCAGTACTTC. It encodes CASSWGQIAYEQYF.

The V and J genes are TRBV10-2 and TRBJ2-7; D not resolved. V gave up 8 bases and J gave up 8 bases, with 19 bases separating them. The CDR3 extends over 13 amino acids. Germline-derived CDR1 and CDR2 are WSHSY and SAAADI. The chain's CDR3 is CASAEAGVSKQYV. DNA for the CDR3: TGCGCCAGCGCCGAGGCTGGAGTGAGCAAGCAGTACGTC.

The rearrangement joins TRBV13 to TRBJ2-3; 8 bases agree with TRBD1. Germline V lookup: CDR1 PRHDT, CDR2 FYEKMQ (reference sequence). Unmatched junction bases numbered 10, after V lost 5 bases and J lost 6 bases. This CDR3 region has 15 residues. CDR3 coding DNA: TGTGCCAGCAGCGCAGGGGGCGCGGGGATGGATACGCAGTATTTT. This codes for CASSAGGAGMDTQYF. Based on the CDR3 plus reference TRBV13 and TRBJ2-3, the full variable domain is AAGVIQSPRHLIKEKRETATLKCYPIPRHDTVYWYQQGPGQDPQFLISFYEKMQSDKGSIPDRFSAQQFSDYHSELNMSSLELGDSALYFCASSAGGAGMDTQYFGPGTRLTVL.